This is a list of T cell receptor beta chains from one sample in a study of T cell responses to AZD1222 COVID-19 vaccine. Profiling relied on immunoSEQ multiplex PCR, and the TCRdb table lists in-frame clones only, not all of them. The sample holds approximately 64,000 clones, roughly 84% seen once. The source material was peripheral blood, sampled on day 0 of AZD1222 vaccination. The receptors shown here come from an adult in good health. The CDR3 runs from the conserved cysteine through the conserved F or W. D genes are given only for firm matches. Clone size, where shown, is once, few, many, or a class for clones that have expanded.

CDR3aa	CDR3nt	abundance	d_gene	v_gene	j_gene
CASRRQGGHGYTF	TGTGCCAGTAGGAGACAGGGAGGTCATGGCTACACCTTC	once	TRBD1	TRBV19	TRBJ1-2
CASSESRKNTEAFF	TGCGCCAGCAGTGAGTCAAGGAAGAACACTGAAGCTTTCTTT	NA	NA	TRBV10-1	TRBJ1-1
CAISDSTGTGGYGYTF	TGTGCCATCAGTGATTCCACCGGGACAGGGGGCTATGGCTACACCTTC	NA	TRBD1	TRBV10-3	TRBJ1-2
CASSQRGGASSGANVLTF	TGTGCCAGTAGCCAAAGAGGGGGGGCGAGCTCTGGGGCCAACGTCCTGACTTTC	NA	NA	TRBV19	TRBJ2-6
CASSLSTGLDEQYF	TGTGCCAGCTCACTTTCGACAGGGCTGGACGAGCAGTACTTC	NA	TRBD1	TRBV18	TRBJ2-7
CASSVGPHQVNSPLHF	TGTGCCAGCAGCGTAGGGCCGCACCAAGTTAATTCACCCCTCCACTTT	NA	NA	TRBV9	TRBJ1-6
CASSLDSGSSYNEQFF	TGCGCCAGCAGCTTGGATAGCGGGAGCTCCTACAATGAGCAGTTCTTC	NA	TRBD2	TRBV5-1	TRBJ2-1
CASSLSDREGSPLHF	TGTGCCAGCAGTTTATCGGACAGGGAAGGGTCACCCCTCCACTTT	NA	TRBD1	TRBV28	TRBJ1-6
CASSDLGRSTDTQYF	TGTGCCAGCAGCGACTTGGGGAGGAGCACAGATACGCAGTATTTT	NA	NA	TRBV14	TRBJ2-3
CASRERGPSQETQYF	TGTGCCAGCAGGGAGCGGGGCCCATCCCAAGAGACCCAGTACTTC	NA	TRBD2	TRBV7-8	TRBJ2-5
CASSQPGLRSPLHF	TGTGCCAGCAGCCAACCGGGACTACGGTCACCCCTCCACTTT	NA	NA	TRBV5-6	TRBJ1-6
CASSLAPDRGQNGYTF	TGTGCCAGCAGCTTGGCTCCAGACAGGGGGCAGAATGGCTACACCTTC	NA	TRBD1	TRBV5-4	TRBJ1-2
CASSLLRGGAPGELFF	TGCGCCAGCAGCTTACTTCGCGGGGGGGCCCCCGGGGAGCTGTTTTTT	NA	TRBD2	TRBV5-1	TRBJ2-2
CASRMDGDYGYTF	TGTGCCAGCAGAATGGACGGGGATTATGGCTACACCTTC	NA	NA	TRBV4-2	TRBJ1-2
CASSLTAGLFNEQFF	TGTGCCAGCAGCTTGACAGCGGGTCTCTTCAATGAGCAGTTCTTC	NA	NA	TRBV7-8	TRBJ2-1
CSARQETQYF	TGCAGTGCAAGGCAAGAGACCCAGTACTTC	few	NA	TRBV20-1	TRBJ2-5
CASSLFIYEQFF	TGTGCCAGCAGCTTGTTCATCTATGAGCAGTTCTTC	NA	NA	TRBV5-6	TRBJ2-1